The present T cell receptor (beta chain) was sequenced within a study of T cell changes during pregnancy in multiple sclerosis. J was trimmed by 3 bases and V by 6 bases; bases with no gene match: 15. Germline CDR1 MDHEN, CDR2 SYDVKM. This CDR3 contains 17 residues. The protocol was immunoSEQ multiplex PCR, while the TCRdb copy is restricted to in-frame clones and leaves out a portion. Here the sample spans about 110,000 clones, 80% to 95% being singletons. The genes are TRBV28 and TRBJ2-3; 7 bases are a match to TRBD2. The sequenced sample was peripheral blood, obtained in the third trimester of pregnancy. This clonotype was obtained from a female donor with multiple sclerosis, enrolled in a pregnancy study. CDR3 loop: CASSLALADDQTDTQYF. The CDR3 nucleotides are TGTGCCAGCAGCCTCGCTCTAGCGGACGATCAGACAGATACGCAGTATTTT.